The 27 T cell receptor beta chains below come from one sample, sequenced in a study of regulatory T cells in long-lasting Graves disease. Building the TCR beta libraries relied on iRepertoire HTBI primers, and CDR3 regions underwent Arm-PCR. TCRdb re-called the multiplex PCR reads through MiXCR, storing one row per CDR3 protein. The sample yields 700,000 or so distinct CDR3 sequences, around 32% seen once. The sample's time point: persistent/refractory GD, antithyroid drugs over 5 years with positive TRAb. Generation of the TCR library employed RNA extracted from PBMCs. The sample consisted of peripheral blood mononuclear cells (PBMCs), taken when the disease was refractory, from a patient treated with antithyroid drugs. The receptors here all came from a female donor with Graves disease.

This rearrangement joins TRBV20-1 to TRBJ1-2; a possible D gene is TRBD1 (6 bases). The CDR3 is 15 residues long. Germline V gene lookup returns CDR1 DFQATT and CDR2 SNEGSKA (reference sequence). The V end was cut by 4 bases, the J end by 7 bases, with 22 bases between. The CDR3 region has the DNA TGCAGTGCTACCACCTTGGGGGCGGGCCCCGGTGGCTACACCTTC. Residues: CSATTLGAGPGGYTF.

The sample holds a few counts of this clonotype. This rearrangement joins TRBV7-3 to TRBJ2-2, with D tentatively TRBD2 (5 bases). The CDR3 is 14 residues long. The germline V gene encodes CDR1 SGHTA and CDR2 FQGTGA. The V gene lost 3 bases and the J gene lost 5 bases, with 10 bases spanning the gap. The CDR3 bases are TGTGCCAGCAGCTTGAGGGCCGAAACCGGGGAGCTGTTTTTT. It encodes CASSLRAETGELFF.

The chain links TRBV19 to TRBJ1-6; 8 bases are shared with TRBD1. The CDR3 totals 14 residues. V was pared by 9 bases and J by 10 bases, with 11 bases of the junction left unmatched. In germline, CDR1 is LNHDA, CDR2 SQIVND (reference sequence). CDR3 in DNA: TGTGCCAGCCGTTCGGACAGGGCTATATCACCCCTCCACTTT. Its protein product is CASRSDRAISPLHF.

This clonotype was seen repeatedly, ten times or more. One junction end does not reproduce the germline sequence, and a read error may be involved. This chain links TRBV6-1 with TRBJ1-1; 7 bases map to TRBD1. Germline values: CDR1 MNHNS, CDR2 SASEGT. The CDR3 length is 14 residues. The CDR3 sequence is CASSDGQGDTEAFF. CDR3 nucleotides: TGCGCCAGCAGTGATGGGCAGGGGGACACTGAAGCTTTCTTT.

The V call is TRBV30, the J call TRBJ1-1; D is uncertain. The germline gives CDR1 GTSNPN, CDR2 SVGIG (reference sequence). This CDR3 is built from 14 residues. V dropped 2 bases and J dropped 4 bases, with 14 bases sitting between them. CDR3 residues: CAWSYDRRGTEAFF. Here the CDR3 DNA reads TGTGCCTGGAGTTACGACCGCCGAGGCACTGAAGCTTTCTTT.

The rearrangement joins TRBV27 to TRBJ1-2; weak D call: TRBD1 (5 bases). V was pared by 5 bases and J by 5 bases, with 18 bases between. Germline CDR1 and CDR2: MNHEY and SMNVEV (reference sequence). This CDR3 spans 15 amino acids. CDR3 nucleotide sequence: TGTGCCAGCAGTCCTCTTGATGGGGGGGGGTATGGCTACACCTTC. Translated, it gives CASSPLDGGGYGYTF.

This clonotype has a handful of counts. This chain joins TRBV11-1 and TRBJ2-7; D possibly corresponds to TRBD1 (6 bases). CDR3 length: 16 residues. Trimming took 5 bases from V and 2 from J, leaving 19 bases between them. Germline V gene sequence: CDR1 SGHAT, CDR2 FQDESV (reference sequence). Written as DNA, the CDR3 is TGTGCCAGCAGCCGCGCACCTCGGGACACGCCCTACGAGCAGTACTTC. Its translation: CASSRAPRDTPYEQYF.

The J gene is TRBJ1-1, the V gene TRBV28, with TRBD1 identical over 10 bases. Germline assignment: CDR1 MDHEN and CDR2 SYDVKM. The CDR3 totals 22 residues. J was trimmed by 4 bases and V by 5 bases; bases with no gene match: 28. The chain's CDR3 is CASSEKYGDRGLLRGLGTEAFF. CDR3 DNA: TGTGCCAGCAGTGAAAAGTACGGGGACAGGGGTCTTCTTCGAGGGCTGGGCACTGAAGCTTTCTTT.

The rearrangement joins TRBV3-1 to TRBJ2-3, with TRBD2 matching 10 bases. This CDR3 is 14 amino acids long. The germline V gene encodes CDR1 LGHDT and CDR2 YNNKEL (reference sequence). The junction had 2 bases not matched to a gene; V was cut back by 4 bases and J by 4 bases. CDR3 in DNA: TGTGCCAGCAGCCTAGCGGGAGGCTCAGATACGCAGTATTTT. This translates into CASSLAGGSDTQYF.

The rearrangement joins TRBV4-2 to TRBJ2-5; weak D call: TRBD2 (6 bases). The CDR3 spans 14 residues. The V and J ends lost 3 bases and 5 bases respectively, with 13 bases between them. Germline-derived CDR1 and CDR2 are LGHNA and YNFKEQ. The CDR3 coding sequence is TGTGCCAGCAGCCAGCAGACTAGTATGGAGACCCAGTACTTC. It encodes CASSQQTSMETQYF.

In this sample, this clonotype turned up many times. The chain is built from TRBV19 and TRBJ1-2, with a weak D call TRBD1 (6 bases). Germline V gene data show CDR1 as LNHDA and CDR2 as SQIVND (reference sequence). The CDR3 covers 14 residues. Trimming took off 5 bases at V and 3 bases at J, with 13 bases between the two ends. For the CDR3, the DNA is TGTGCCAGTAGTGGCACCGGGGGCGACTATGGCTACACCTTC. It codes for CASSGTGGDYGYTF.

On this clonotype itself: This CDR3 is missing its conserved last phenylalanine or tryptophan, likely due to a read error. The chain uses TRBV11-2 and TRBJ2-7; 7 bases line up with TRBD2. CDR1 is SGHAT and CDR2 is FQNNGV in the germline V gene. This CDR3 is built from 15 residues. With V trimmed by 1 base and J by 4 bases, 7 bases remained unmatched. CDR3 coding DNA: TGTGCCAGCAGCTTAGTTGGCGGGAGAGGTTACGAGCAGTACCTC. This translates into CASSLVGGRGYEQYL.

This clonotype was observed a few times. The chain links TRBV5-1 to TRBJ1-2; D gene uncertain. Trimming pared 4 bases from V and 4 bases from J, leaving 17 bases between. There are 15 residues in the CDR3. The germline V gene encodes CDR1 SGHRS and CDR2 YFSETQ. Written as DNA, the CDR3 is TGCGCCAGCAGCCCAGCTCCGCGGGGAGCCTATGGCTACACCTTC. Amino acid sequence: CASSPAPRGAYGYTF.

The chain links TRBV4-1 to TRBJ2-2; maybe TRBD2 (5 bases). The V end was cut by 0 bases, the J end by 2 bases, with 13 bases between. The CDR3 runs to 17 residues. Germline values: CDR1 MGHRA, CDR2 YSYEKL. The CDR3: CASSQDFGIANTGELFF. The CDR3 coding sequence is TGCGCCAGCAGCCAAGATTTCGGGATAGCTAACACCGGGGAGCTGTTTTTT.

There are a few counts of this clonotype. The chain combines TRBV6-2 or TRBV6-3 with TRBJ1-1; no definite D call. CDR3 size: 14 residues. Trimming pared 8 bases from V and 6 bases from J, leaving 19 bases between. Looked up from germline, CDR1 is MNHEY and CDR2 is SVGEGT. The CDR3 DNA follows: TGTGCCAGCCGAGTTCGGACGGAACCATCTGAAGCTTTCTTT. It specifies CASRVRTEPSEAFF.

The sample holds a few counts of this clonotype. This chain connects TRBV30 to TRBJ1-3, with TRBD1 identical over 10 bases. V gave up 3 bases and J gave up 3 bases; unmatched junction bases: 5. This CDR3 region has 15 residues. Germline V gene data show CDR1 as GTSNPN and CDR2 as SVGIG (reference sequence). The CDR3 coding sequence is TGTGCCTGGAGGTCGACAGGGGGCTTTGGAAACACCATATATTTT. Translated: CAWRSTGGFGNTIYF.

The rearrangement links TRBV20-1 to TRBJ1-2, with TRBD1 as a possible D gene (5 bases). The germline CDR1 and CDR2 sequences are DFQATT and SNEGSKA (reference sequence). This CDR3 has 13 residues. Trimming removed 0 bases from V and 7 bases from J, with 12 bases in between. DNA for the CDR3: TGCAGTGCTAGAGAGGCAGGGTCTAGTGGCTACACCTTC. Translation gives CSAREAGSSGYTF.

This clonotype was seen ten or more times. The CDR3 bases are TGTGCCAGCAGTGAAGTGGGAGGGACCGAGACCCAGTACTTC. Protein sequence: CASSEVGGTETQYF. This chain connects TRBV6-2 or TRBV6-3 to TRBJ2-5; 7 positions agree with TRBD2. Germline trimming cut 5 bases from V and 5 bases from J; bases unmatched to any gene: 8. The CDR3 runs 14 residues. CDR1 MNHEY and CDR2 SVGEGT come from the germline V gene.

This clonotype was counted between two and nine times. The V and J genes are TRBV4-1 and TRBJ2-2, with D hard to call. Per the germline V gene, CDR1 is MGHRA and CDR2 is YSYEKL. Trimming stripped 3 bases from V and 6 bases from J, with 11 bases between. The CDR3 totals 14 residues. CDR3 loop: CASSQGRSAGELFF. The CDR3 region has the DNA TGCGCCAGCAGCCAGGGAAGATCGGCCGGGGAGCTGTTTTTT.

This clonotype was seen once. This chain joins TRBV5-1 and TRBJ1-5; 12 nucleotides align to TRBD1. V shed 4 bases, J shed 7 bases, and the junction held 9 bases outside the gene matches. This CDR3 is 16 amino acids long. Germline loops: CDR1 SGHRS, CDR2 YFSETQ. The CDR3 protein is CASSPGTGGLGQPQHF. In nucleotides, the CDR3 is TGCGCCAGCAGCCCGGGGACAGGGGGCTTGGGGCAGCCCCAGCATTTT.

The rearrangement links TRBV2 to TRBJ1-4; 7 bases are a match to TRBD1. Germline CDR1 and CDR2: SNHLY and FYNNEI. J gave up 0 bases and V 2 bases, and 6 bases lay outside the gene matches. The CDR3 has 17 amino acids. The CDR3 protein is CASSEPDRVTTNEKLFF. For the CDR3, the DNA is TGTGCCAGCAGTGAACCAGACAGGGTAACAACTAATGAAAAACTGTTTTTT.

The rearrangement uses TRBV5-6 and TRBJ1-5, with unresolved D. This CDR3 spans 15 amino acids. Trimming removed 0 bases at V and 0 bases at J, with 7 bases between. CDR1 and CDR2 (germline): SGHDT, YYEEEE. The CDR3 bases are TGTGCCAGCAGCTTGGGTCCAGCTAGCAATCAGCCCCAGCATTTT. It codes for CASSLGPASNQPQHF.

The table lists this clonotype with a few counts. The chain couples TRBV18 to TRBJ1-1; D is perhaps TRBD1 (5 bases). Trimming stripped 4 bases from V and 2 bases from J, with 11 bases between. The CDR3 sequence is 14 residues long. Germline-derived CDR1 and CDR2 are KGHSH and LQKENI. CDR3 region: CASSQQRGNTEAFF. CDR3 nucleotide sequence: TGTGCCAGCTCACAACAAAGGGGAAACACTGAAGCTTTCTTT.

In this sample, this clonotype turned up a few times. The chain couples TRBV13 to TRBJ2-7, with TRBD1 identical over 7 bases. V trimming: 7 bases; J trimming: 0 bases; junction bases outside the gene matches: 6. The germline V gene encodes CDR1 PRHDT and CDR2 FYEKMQ (reference sequence). The CDR3 contains 14 residues. The CDR3 coding sequence is TGTGCCAGCACAAGACAGGGTGGCTCCTACGAGCAGTACTTC. Translation gives CASTRQGGSYEQYF.

A note on this clonotype: Relative to the germline gene, one junction end is altered; a read error may explain this. This CDR3 reads CAISDGGGEKLFF. The CDR3 nucleotides are TGTGCCATCAGTGATGGTGGCGGTGAAAAACTGTTTTTT. V is TRBV6-1 and J is TRBJ1-4; D remains unclear. The CDR3 is made up of 13 amino acids. From germline, CDR1 is MNHNS and CDR2 SASEGT.

Only a few counts were recorded for this clonotype. This sequence joins TRBV29-1 and TRBJ2-5, with D unresolved. Looked up from germline, CDR1 is SQVTM and CDR2 is ANQGSEA. V lost 1 base, J lost 7 bases, and 4 bases lay in between. The CDR3 is 10 amino acids. CDR3 protein: CSVEGGTQYF. CDR3 sequence (DNA): TGCAGCGTTGAAGGGGGGACCCAGTACTTC.

This clonotype was seen ten or more times. The chain carries TRBV28 and TRBJ2-7; D may be TRBD2 (5 bases). CDR3 length: 15 residues. Trimming cost V 3 bases and J 0 bases, with 12 bases left between them. The germline gives CDR1 MDHEN, CDR2 SYDVKM. CDR3 in amino acids: CASSLAAVSSYEQYF. CDR3 nucleotide sequence: TGTGCCAGCAGTTTGGCAGCGGTGAGCTCCTACGAGCAGTACTTC. The full variable domain, in which reference TRBV28 and TRBJ2-7 provide the parts outside the CDR3, is DVKVTQSSRYLVKRTGEKVFLECVQDMDHENMFWYRQDPGLGLRLIYFSYDVKMKEKGDIPEGYSVSREKKERFSLILESASTNQTSMYLCASSLAAVSSYEQYFGPGTRLTVT.